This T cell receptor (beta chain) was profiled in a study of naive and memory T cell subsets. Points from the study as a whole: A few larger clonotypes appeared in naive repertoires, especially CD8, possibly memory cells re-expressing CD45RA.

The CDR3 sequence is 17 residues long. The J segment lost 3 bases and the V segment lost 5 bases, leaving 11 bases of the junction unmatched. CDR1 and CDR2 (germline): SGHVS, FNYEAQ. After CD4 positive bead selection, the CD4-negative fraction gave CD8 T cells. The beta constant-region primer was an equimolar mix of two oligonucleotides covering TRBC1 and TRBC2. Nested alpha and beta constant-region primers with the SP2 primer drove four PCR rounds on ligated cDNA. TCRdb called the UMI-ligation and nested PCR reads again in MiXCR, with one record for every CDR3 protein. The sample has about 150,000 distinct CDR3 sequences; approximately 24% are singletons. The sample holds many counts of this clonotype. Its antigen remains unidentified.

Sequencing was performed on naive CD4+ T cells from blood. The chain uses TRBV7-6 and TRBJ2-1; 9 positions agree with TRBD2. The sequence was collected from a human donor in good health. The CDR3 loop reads CASSRGGLAGRYNEQFF. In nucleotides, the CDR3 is TGTGCCAGCAGCCGGGGGGGTCTAGCGGGGCGCTACAATGAGCAGTTCTTC. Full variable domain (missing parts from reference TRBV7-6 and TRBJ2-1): GAGVSQSPRYKVTKRGQDVALRCDPISGHVSLYWYRQALGQGPEFLTYFNYEAQQDKSGLPNDRFSAERPEGSISTLTIQRTEQRDSAMYRCASSRGGLAGRYNEQFFGPGTRLTVL.